This TCR beta chain is drawn from a study of cytomegalovirus exposure and HLA in healthy donors. Study-level results: Several of the most significant clusters were apparently associated with common viral pathogens in a later analysis.

60 Vbeta and 13 Jbeta primers were used in PCR. Measured with immunoSEQ multiplex PCR; TCRdb has only the in-frame clones, and not every one. The sample lists 170,000 or so clones, 84% occurring once. The germline V gene has CDR1 MNHEY and CDR2 SVGAGI. The CDR3 loop spans 13 amino acids. The V gene end was trimmed by 6 bases and the J gene end by 4 bases; junction bases not matched to a gene: 4. As concerns this clone: Its cognate antigen is unknown.

This chain links TRBV6-5 with TRBJ2-7; 9 positions match TRBD1. Sequenced sample: PBMCs. This TCR derives from a girl aged 10 to 17 in good health and CMV-seropositive. CDR3 region: CASSLQGAYEQYF. CDR3 sequence (DNA): TGTGCCAGCAGCTTACAGGGGGCTTACGAGCAGTACTTC.